Included here is one TCR beta chain sequence, with context. The data derive from a study of T-cell memory formation after mild COVID-19. CDR3 size: 15 residues. The junction had 9 bases not matched to a gene; V was cut back by 8 bases and J by 9 bases. Germline CDR1 and CDR2: KGHDR and SFDVKD. One entry per CDR3 protein results from TCRdb running MiXCR on the 5' RACE reads. The data hold about 110,000 distinct CDR3 sequences, with roughly 19% observed a single time. This TCR was sampled from a man between 18 and 29 years old who had mild COVID-19 (a few samples of this study predate the infection). Cell type and time point are not known. The material sequenced was PBMCs or a T cell subset sorted from them (not recorded which). The chain carries TRBV24-1 and TRBJ2-1; 13 bases match TRBD2. CDR3 sequence: CATTPTSGGAGEQFF. The CDR3 DNA reads as TGTGCCACCACCCCCACTAGCGGGGGGGCAGGTGAGCAGTTCTTC.